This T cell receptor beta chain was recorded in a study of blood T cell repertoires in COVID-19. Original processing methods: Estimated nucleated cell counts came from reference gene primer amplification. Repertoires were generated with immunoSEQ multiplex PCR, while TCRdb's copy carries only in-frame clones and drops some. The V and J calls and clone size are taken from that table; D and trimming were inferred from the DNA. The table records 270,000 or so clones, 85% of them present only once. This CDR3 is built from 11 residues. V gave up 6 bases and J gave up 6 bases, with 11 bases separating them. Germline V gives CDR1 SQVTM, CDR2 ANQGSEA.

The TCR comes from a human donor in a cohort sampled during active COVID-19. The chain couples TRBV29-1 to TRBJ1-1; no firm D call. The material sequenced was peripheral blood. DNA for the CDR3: TGCAGCGTAGCGTCTGGTGCTGAAGCTTTCTTT. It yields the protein CSVASGAEAFF.